These 10 T cell receptor beta chains were all obtained from the same sample, sequenced in a study of T-cell memory formation after mild COVID-19. TCRdb analysed the 5' RACE reads with MiXCR anew, one entry per CDR3 protein. In the table there are roughly 450,000 distinct CDR3 sequences, approximately 18% of which are singletons. The sample consisted of PBMCs or a T cell subset sorted from them (not recorded which). The receptors come from an adult woman who had mild COVID-19 (a few samples of this study predate the infection). Cell type and time point are not known.

V gene TRBV27 combines with J gene TRBJ2-1, with D hard to call. Germline V lookup: CDR1 MNHEY, CDR2 SMNVEV (reference sequence). The CDR3 length is 14 residues. The V and J ends lost 3 bases and 0 bases respectively, with 6 bases between them. The CDR3 sequence is CASSFRFSYNEQFF. CDR3 DNA: TGTGCCAGCAGTTTTAGGTTCTCCTACAATGAGCAGTTCTTC.

The sample holds a few counts of this clonotype. This sequence joins TRBV7-2 and TRBJ1-2; TRBD1 aligns across 7 bases. With 3 bases clipped from V and 13 bases from J, the junction kept 14 bases outside the gene matches. This CDR3 region has 14 residues. In germline, CDR1 is SGHTA, CDR2 FQGNSA. The chain's CDR3 is CASSLPPSTQGTTF. DNA for the CDR3: TGTGCCAGCAGCTTGCCCCCCTCGACACAGGGGACCACCTTC. Using reference TRBV7-2 and TRBJ1-2 for the parts outside the CDR3, the full variable domain is GAGVSQSPSNKVTEKGKDVELRCDPISGHTALYWYRQSLGQGLEFLIYFQGNSAPDKSGLPSDRFSAERTGGSVSTLTIQRTQQEDSAVYLCASSLPPSTQGTTFGSGTRLTVV.

This clonotype was seen a handful of times. The genes are TRBV19 and TRBJ2-7; no definite D call. The germline V gene encodes CDR1 LNHDA and CDR2 SQIVND (reference sequence). V was pared by 1 base and J by 2 bases, with 9 bases between. CDR3 size: 14 residues. The CDR3: CASSIAEFPYEQYF. The CDR3 DNA follows: TGTGCCAGTAGTATAGCGGAGTTTCCCTACGAGCAGTACTTC. The whole variable domain, filled in from reference TRBV19 and TRBJ2-7, reads DGGITQSPKYLFRKEGQNVTLSCEQNLNHDAMYWYRQDPGQGLRLIYYSQIVNDFQKGDIAEGYSVSREKKESFPLTVTSAQKNPTAFYLCASSIAEFPYEQYFGPGTRLTVT.

The CDR3 sequence is CSVQTSNQPQHF. The CDR3 DNA reads TGCAGCGTTCAGACCAGCAATCAGCCCCAGCATTTT. The rearrangement joins TRBV29-1 to TRBJ1-5; D remains ambiguous. Per the germline V gene, CDR1 is SQVTM and CDR2 is ANQGSEA. V lost 5 bases, J lost 1 base, and 6 bases lay in between. The CDR3 contains 12 residues. The full variable domain, with the rest looked up from reference TRBV29-1 and TRBJ1-5, is SAVISQKPSRDICQRGTSLTIQCQVDSQVTMMFWYRQQPGQSLTLIATANQGSEATYESGFVIDKFPISRPNLTFSTLTVSNMSPEDSSIYLCSVQTSNQPQHFGDGTRLSIL.

This clonotype was seen at least ten times. The V call is TRBV18, the J call TRBJ1-5; D call uncertain. Germline values: CDR1 KGHSH, CDR2 LQKENI. The CDR3 extends over 16 amino acids. Trimming left V 3 bases short and J 0 bases short, with 12 bases between. The CDR3 reads CASSPWGGFSNQPQHF. The CDR3 region has the DNA TGTGCCAGCTCACCGTGGGGAGGCTTTAGCAATCAGCCCCAGCATTTT. Full variable domain (rest looked up from reference TRBV18 and TRBJ1-5): NAGVMQNPRHLVRRRGQEARLRCSPMKGHSHVYWYRQLPEEGLKFMVYLQKENIIDESGMPKERFSAEFPKEGPSILRIQQVVRGDSAAYFCASSPWGGFSNQPQHFGDGTRLSIL.

This clonotype has a handful of counts. V usage is TRBV7-9 and J usage is TRBJ2-1; D is possibly TRBD2 (6 bases). Germline values: CDR1 SEHNR, CDR2 FQNEAQ (reference sequence). The CDR3 runs 15 residues. Trimming pared 1 base from V and 7 bases from J, leaving 14 bases between. The CDR3: CASSLETRRGNEQFF. CDR3 DNA: TGTGCCAGCAGCTTAGAGACTAGGCGCGGTAATGAGCAGTTCTTC.

This clonotype has just a few counts. The chain has TRBV6-2 or TRBV6-3 and TRBJ1-2; no clear D. Per germline, CDR1 MNHEY and CDR2 SVGEGT. Trimming left V 8 bases short and J 0 bases short, with 10 bases between. CDR3 length: 13 amino acids. The CDR3 reads CASSTEANYGYTF. The CDR3 bases are TGTGCCAGCTCCACAGAAGCTAACTATGGCTACACCTTC.

This clonotype was observed a handful of times. The CDR3 DNA follows: TGTGCCAGCAGTAACTTTGGGACGAATCAGCCCCAGCATTTT. Translating gives CASSNFGTNQPQHF. This chain joins TRBV6-2 or TRBV6-3 and TRBJ1-5; D perhaps matches TRBD1 (5 bases). The germline gives CDR1 MNHEY, CDR2 SVGEGT. V was clipped by 5 bases and J by 4 bases, with 12 bases between them. The CDR3 runs 14 residues.

V is TRBV24-1 and J is TRBJ2-1; D gene unclear. Looked up from germline, CDR1 is KGHDR and CDR2 is SFDVKD. The CDR3 runs to 15 residues. V was pared by 5 bases and J by 0 bases, with 10 bases between. CDR3 sequence reads: CATSGTGPSYNEQFF. The CDR3, as DNA: TGTGCCACCAGTGGAACTGGCCCCTCCTACAATGAGCAGTTCTTC.

The chain employs TRBV20-1 and TRBJ2-3, with 8 bases matching TRBD1. CDR1 and CDR2 from the germline V gene are DFQATT and SNEGSKA (reference sequence). The CDR3 covers 15 residues. After removal of 0 bases from V and 5 bases from J, the junction contained 7 bases not matched to a gene. The CDR3 loop reads CSARDFRGRVDTQYF. The CDR3 DNA sequence: TGCAGTGCTAGAGATTTCAGGGGGCGAGTAGATACGCAGTATTTT.